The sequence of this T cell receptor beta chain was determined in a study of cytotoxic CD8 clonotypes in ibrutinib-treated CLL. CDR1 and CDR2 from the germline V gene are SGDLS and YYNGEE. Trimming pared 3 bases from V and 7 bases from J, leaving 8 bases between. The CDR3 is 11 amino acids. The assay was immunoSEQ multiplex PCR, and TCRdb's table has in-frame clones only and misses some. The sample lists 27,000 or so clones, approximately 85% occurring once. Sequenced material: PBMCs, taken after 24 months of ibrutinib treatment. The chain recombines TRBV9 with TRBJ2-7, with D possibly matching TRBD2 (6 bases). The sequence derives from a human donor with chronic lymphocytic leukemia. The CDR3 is CASSAGTEQYF. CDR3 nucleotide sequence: TGTGCCAGCAGCGCAGGGACTGAGCAGTACTTC.